The sequence of this T cell receptor (beta chain) was determined in a study of blood T cell repertoires in COVID-19. Study-level background: Material from acute and convalescent COVID-19 was sourced from the United States, Italy and Spain.

This clone was counted between two and nine times. The protocol was immunoSEQ multiplex PCR, while the TCRdb copy is restricted to in-frame clones and leaves out a portion. The sample comprises approximately 54,000 clones, about 86% of which are singletons, and 4% rests with the top ten. Trimming removed 5 bases from V and 0 bases from J, with 11 bases in between. Germline V gene sequence: CDR1 LGHNA, CDR2 YNFKEQ. This CDR3 has 15 amino acids. The TCR sequence derives from a middle-aged man with acute or convalescent COVID-19. The sequencing input was peripheral blood. The J gene is TRBJ1-3, the V gene TRBV4-2; D gene uncertain. The CDR3 loop is CASSEGGHSGNTIYF. For the CDR3, the DNA is TGTGCCAGCAGCGAGGGAGGCCACTCTGGAAACACCATATATTTT.